This T cell receptor beta chain was obtained from a study of T-cell reconstitution after alpha-beta-depleted transplantation in children (dated by TCRdb to the mid-2010s). Background for the entire study: Using TCR repertoire profiling, the study quantitatively followed how T-cell immune reconstitution unfolded in children after TCRalphabeta/CD19-depleted allogeneic hematopoietic cell transplantation. Here is what the overall study found, with its caveats: Apparently early alphabetaT-cell count recovery about two months after transplant reportedly relied on only several hundred rapidly expanded clones derived from non-depleted graft cells. In some patients, the high TCRbeta diversity seen at day 60 was put down to recipient T cells and intrathymic progenitors that had survived conditioning. The frequencies of hyperexpanded clones fell over the following months, and after one year, T-cell counts and TCRbeta diversity were mostly attributed to newly produced T cells.

Points on this clonotype: The specificity of this receptor is unknown. No base-level quality is on record; no much larger clone is a single base apart.

Trimming costs V 1 base and J 1 base, and their ends lie 11 bases apart. The germline V gene specifies SGHTA as CDR1 and FQGNSA as CDR2. The CDR3 runs 15 residues from the cysteine to the phenylalanine. Only the CDR3 DNA stays, 45 bases, in frame from base 1. The sample's treatment or condition label is to be understood as: allogeneic hematopoietic cell transplantation with graft depleted of TCRalphabeta T cells and CD19 B cells. The children who served as transplant recipients had been given grafts of TCRalphabeta/CD19-depleted allogeneic hematopoietic cells. To prepare the library, PCR was applied. TCRdb names Illumina HiSeq 2500 as the instrument used. TCR library preparation used molecular barcoding, with unique molecular identifiers applied to normalize quantification of the TCRbeta repertoire. The public reads were reanalyzed by TCRdb: fastp trimming at Q25, MiXCR alignment, in-frame beta chains only. Identical CDR3 proteins give one entry, which carries the most common genes and DNA. This sample lists around 45,000 distinct CDR3 sequences; roughly 52% were detected once. More than 30% of the sample comes from the top ten.

The sequence joins TRBV7-2 to TRBJ2-7; a weak D assignment points to TRBD2 (6 bases agree). Sequences were derived from peripheral blood, sampled before TCRalphabeta/CD19-depleted stem cell transplant. This receptor was identified in a boy younger than two with SCID, due to receive a stem cell transplant. The CDR3 is CASSLDGGSSYEQYF. The DNA is TGTGCCAGCAGCTTAGACGGAGGGTCGTCCTACGAGCAGTACTTC. Joined to the reference TRBV7-2 and TRBJ2-7 proteins, this CDR3 gives the full variable domain: GAGVSQSPSNKVTEKGKDVELRCDPISGHTALYWYRQSLGQGLEFLIYFQGNSAPDKSGLPSDRFSAERTGGSVSTLTIQRTQQEDSAVYLCASSLDGGSSYEQYFGPGTRLTVT.